Below, one T cell receptor (beta chain) is given with its context. Peripheral blood CD8+ and CD4+ T cells were profiled by TCR beta sequencing. Each Susac syndrome patient had definite or probable disease by recently defined criteria. Both CD4+ and CD8+ T cells were negatively isolated, and TEMRA cells underwent FACS enrichment. The data derive from a study of CD8 T cells in Susac syndrome. Study context: Blood was drawn from patients with Susac syndrome. At that point, they were therapy-naive, on corticosteroids, or on intravenous immunoglobulin alone.

Germline loops: CDR1 SGDLS, CDR2 YYNGEE. The CDR3 runs 15 residues. With 4 bases removed from V and 0 bases from J, the gap between germline ends came to 8 bases. cDNA came from roughly 0.47 to 1 ug RNA primed by random hexamers. TCRdb called the immunoSEQ multiplex PCR reads again in MiXCR, with one record for every CDR3 protein. The data show more than 150,000 distinct CDR3 sequences, about 95% seen once. Sequencing input: CD4+ T cells from PBMCs. V usage is TRBV9 and J usage is TRBJ2-6; TRBD1 might be the D (5 bases). This clonotype was sampled from a human donor with Susac syndrome. For the CDR3, the DNA is TGTGCCAGCAGCCAAGGGGACTCTGGGGCCAACGTCCTGACTTTC. This gives the protein CASSQGDSGANVLTF.